These 15 T cell receptor beta chains were all obtained from the same sample, sequenced in a study of T cells after yellow fever vaccination. Via MiXCR, TCRdb re-called the 5' RACE reads, giving one row per CDR3 protein. The sample records hundreds of thousands of distinct CDR3 sequences, 9% to 15% being singletons. Specimen: PBMCs, collected on the day of the yellow fever booster vaccination. All receptors come from a young man who received the YFV17D yellow fever vaccine.

This clonotype was detected a few times. The rearrangement links TRBV6-1 to TRBJ2-1, with D possibly TRBD2 on 6 matching bases. Germline V gene lookup returns CDR1 MNHNS and CDR2 SASEGT. The CDR3 is 15 residues long. V shed 11 bases and J shed 5 bases, with 22 bases lying between them. The CDR3 reads CAGRESQGSNNEQFF. CDR3 bases: TGTGCCGGACGGGAGAGTCAGGGTTCCAACAATGAGCAGTTCTTC.

The J gene is TRBJ2-3, the V gene TRBV6-1; possible D gene TRBD1, 6 bases. Germline-derived CDR1 and CDR2 are MNHNS and SASEGT. There are 12 residues in the CDR3. Trimming shortened V by 4 bases and J by 14 bases, and 16 bases separated the two germline ends. The CDR3 DNA reads as TGTGCCAGCAGTGTAGACAGGAGGTTTTGGTATTTT. Translation gives CASSVDRRFWYF.

The chain carries TRBV7-9 and TRBJ2-5; the D gene is possibly TRBD1 (6 bases). The germline V and J ends were trimmed by 9 bases and 3 bases, with 14 bases remaining between them. Per the germline V gene, CDR1 is SEHNR and CDR2 is FQNEAQ (reference sequence). The CDR3 has 13 amino acids. The CDR3: CASRGRGEETQYF. In nucleotides, the CDR3 is TGTGCCAGTAGGGGCAGGGGTGAAGAGACCCAGTACTTC.

This clonotype was observed many times. This chain links TRBV18 with TRBJ1-4, with TRBD1 as a possible D gene (5 bases). The V and J ends lost 1 base and 5 bases respectively, with 11 bases between them. Germline CDR1 reads KGHSH; CDR2 reads LQKENI. The CDR3 totals 15 residues. The CDR3 spells CASSPLATENEKLFF. In DNA, the CDR3 is TGTGCCAGCTCACCACTGGCGACAGAGAATGAAAAACTGTTTTTT.

CDR3 in amino acids: CASMSEAGVDTQYF. In DNA, the CDR3 is TGCGCCAGCATGTCGGAAGCGGGAGTAGATACGCAGTATTTT. The V gene is TRBV5-1, the J gene TRBJ2-3, with 8 nucleotides matching TRBD2. The CDR3 is made up of 14 amino acids. With 6 bases clipped from V and 5 bases from J, the junction kept 8 bases outside the gene matches. CDR1 SGHRS and CDR2 YFSETQ come from the germline V gene.

Many counts were recorded for this clonotype. This chain joins TRBV29-1 and TRBJ2-1; TRBD1 matches at 7 bases. J gave up 5 bases and V 5 bases, and 12 bases lay outside the gene matches. The CDR3 length is 15 residues. Germline V gene data show CDR1 as SQVTM and CDR2 as ANQGSEA. The CDR3 region is CSVPRGQGVDNEQFF. CDR3 in DNA: TGCAGCGTTCCAAGGGGCCAGGGGGTCGACAATGAGCAGTTCTTC.

The rearrangement links TRBV6-6 to TRBJ2-5; D is unresolved. This CDR3 comprises 13 residues. The V and J ends lost 8 bases and 0 bases respectively, with 10 bases between them. CDR1 is MNHNY and CDR2 is SVGAGI in the germline V gene (reference sequence). CDR3 sequence reads: CASGRQHQETQYF. The DNA of the CDR3 is TGTGCCAGCGGTCGGCAGCACCAAGAGACCCAGTACTTC.

The chain joins TRBV6-2 or TRBV6-3 to TRBJ2-3; 13 nucleotides align to TRBD2. V was pared by 6 bases and J by 1 base, with 4 bases of the junction left unmatched. Per the germline V gene, CDR1 is MNHEY and CDR2 is SVGEGT. CDR3 length: 16 amino acids. The CDR3 DNA sequence: TGTGCCAGCAGACTAGCGGGAGGGCTCGGCACAGATACGCAGTATTTT. Protein product: CASRLAGGLGTDTQYF.

This clonotype has a handful of counts. This CDR3 is CASSLLNNEQFF. DNA for the CDR3: TGTGCCAGCAGCTTACTCAACAATGAGCAGTTCTTC. This rearrangement joins TRBV11-2 to TRBJ2-1, with no clear D. Germline V lookup: CDR1 SGHAT, CDR2 FQNNGV. The CDR3 length is 12 residues. Trimming stripped 2 bases from V and 5 bases from J, with 4 bases between.

J is TRBJ2-7 and V is TRBV5-6, with D perhaps TRBD1 (6 bases). The CDR3 contains 14 residues. Trimming took off 5 bases at V and 4 bases at J, with 16 bases between the two ends. The germline V gene has CDR1 SGHDT and CDR2 YYEEEE. CDR3 DNA: TGTGCCAGCAGAAGCGCAGGGGATTATTACGAGCAGTACTTC. Its protein product is CASRSAGDYYEQYF. Drawing the rest from reference TRBV5-6 and TRBJ2-7, the complete variable domain is DAGVTQSPTHLIKTRGQQVTLRCSPKSGHDTVSWYQQALGQGPQFIFQYYEEEERQRGNFPDRFSGHQFPNYSSELNVNALLLGDSALYLCASRSAGDYYEQYFGPGTRLTVT.

CDR3 nucleotide sequence: TGTGCCAGCAGCGTGGACATGGCAAGTGCCGGGGAGCTGTTTTTT. This encodes CASSVDMASAGELFF. V is TRBV9 and J is TRBJ2-2; TRBD1 might be the D (5 bases). This CDR3 is built from 15 residues. V gave up 2 bases and J gave up 6 bases, with 14 bases separating them. Germline CDR1 is SGDLS and CDR2 is YYNGEE.

This clonotype was picked up a small number of times. The chain couples TRBV30 to TRBJ2-2; D is undetermined. CDR3 length: 13 amino acids. V lost 2 bases, J lost 3 bases, and 7 bases lay in between. Germline V gives CDR1 GTSNPN, CDR2 SVGIG (reference sequence). CDR3 sequence: CAWSSRYTGELFF. The CDR3 DNA reads as TGTGCCTGGAGTTCACGGTACACCGGGGAGCTGTTTTTT.

This rearrangement joins TRBV28 to TRBJ2-7; D not certain. The CDR3 is 14 residues long. Germline lookup yields CDR1 MDHEN and CDR2 SYDVKM. V was trimmed by 4 bases and J by 3 bases, leaving 13 bases between them. CDR3: CASSSRNQHYEQYF. CDR3 DNA: TGTGCCAGCAGTTCACGGAACCAACACTACGAGCAGTACTTC.

This clonotype has just a few counts. The chain is built from TRBV20-1 and TRBJ2-3; perhaps TRBD1 as D (5 bases). Deletions cut 0 bases from V and 0 bases from J, with 13 bases between. The germline V gene encodes CDR1 DFQATT and CDR2 SNEGSKA (reference sequence). This CDR3 spans 16 amino acids. The DNA of the CDR3 is TGCAGTGCTAGAGATGCCGGTGGGGCTAGCACAGATACGCAGTATTTT. The encoded protein is CSARDAGGASTDTQYF.

This chain links TRBV12-3 or TRBV12-4 with TRBJ2-3; 8 bases align to TRBD2. This CDR3 has 16 amino acids. V trimming: 3 bases; J trimming: 2 bases; junction bases outside the gene matches: 7. The CDR3 loop reads CASSFGREAPTDTQYF. CDR3 DNA: TGTGCCAGCAGTTTCGGGCGGGAGGCCCCCACAGATACGCAGTATTTT.